This T cell receptor beta chain originates from a study of prognosis after radiotherapy for stage I lung cancer. Regarding the study as a whole: There was no determination made of whether the expanded TCR clones were tumor-specific.

TCR beta CDR3 was amplified from genomic DNA by two-round multiplex PCR. Specific primers for each TRBV and TRBJ gene were what first-round PCR used. One entry per CDR3 protein results from TCRdb running MiXCR on the multiplex PCR reads. The sample lists roughly 30,000 distinct CDR3 sequences; approximately 38% were seen once. Every patient was node-negative on CT and PET/CT and lacked prior chemotherapy, radiotherapy or other malignancies. This clonotype showed up many times. Antigen: not known. Trimming took 1 base from V and 7 from J; bases not matched to a gene: 3. CDR1 is SGHVS and CDR2 is FQNEAQ in the germline V gene. There are 15 residues in the CDR3.

This TCR came from a donor over 45 with non-small cell lung cancer. The J gene is TRBJ1-6, the V gene TRBV7-8, with 8 positions matching TRBD1. The material was PBMCs, obtained before or after stereotactic body radiation therapy (not recorded which). CDR3 sequence: CASSLGQGNNSPLHF. The CDR3 region has the DNA TGTGCCAGCAGCTTAGGACAGGGGAACAATTCACCCCTCCACTTT.